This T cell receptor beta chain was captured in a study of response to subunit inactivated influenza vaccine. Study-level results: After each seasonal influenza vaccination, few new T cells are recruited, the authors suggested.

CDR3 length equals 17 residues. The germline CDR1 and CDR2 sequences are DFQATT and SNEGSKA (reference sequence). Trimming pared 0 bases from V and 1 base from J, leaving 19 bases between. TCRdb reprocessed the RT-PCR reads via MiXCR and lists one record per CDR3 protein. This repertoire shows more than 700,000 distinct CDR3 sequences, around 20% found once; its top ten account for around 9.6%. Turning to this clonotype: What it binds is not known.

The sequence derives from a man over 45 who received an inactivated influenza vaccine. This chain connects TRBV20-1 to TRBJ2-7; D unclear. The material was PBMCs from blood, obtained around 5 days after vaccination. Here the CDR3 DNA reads TGCAGTGCTAGAGATCCCAACAGAGGCTCTGGATCCTACGAGCAGTACTTC. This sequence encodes CSARDPNRGSGSYEQYF.